This T cell receptor beta chain stems from a study of cytomegalovirus exposure and HLA in healthy donors. This clone showed up just a few times. Vbeta (60) and Jbeta (13) primers were used in the PCR. TCRdb keeps only in-frame clones here, not all; method: immunoSEQ multiplex PCR. Of 50,000 to 60,000 clones in the sample, 70% to 80% were seen once. This TCR derives from a woman between 40 and 55 years old in good health and CMV-seropositive. What was sequenced was PBMCs.

Here the CDR3 DNA reads TGCGCCAGCAGTGCTCGGGACACCCGAATAAATACGCAGTATTTT. Amino acid sequence: CASSARDTRINTQYF. The V and J genes are TRBV10-1 and TRBJ2-3, with a tentative D call TRBD1 (6 bases). Germline V lookup: CDR1 WNHNN, CDR2 SYGVQD (reference sequence). The CDR3 length is 15 residues. With 4 bases removed from V and 7 bases from J, the gap between germline ends came to 18 bases.